This note documents a single T cell receptor (beta chain) sequence. The sample belongs to a study of T cells in Graves' hyperthyroidism and ophthalmopathy. From RNA transcripts, TCR beta CDR3 regions were amplified. Primed by the HTBI set, a first-round RT-PCR was run on the TCR CDR3. TCRdb reprocessed the multiplex PCR reads with MiXCR, giving one entry per CDR3 protein. The table has hundreds of thousands of distinct CDR3 sequences, roughly 14% seen once; the top ten hold 4% to 5.5%. The CDR3 extends over 16 amino acids. The germline V gene has CDR1 SGHVS and CDR2 FNYEAQ. V was pared by 6 bases and J by 0 bases, with 18 bases between.

This chain uses TRBV7-6 with TRBJ2-7; tentatively, D is TRBD1 (6 bases). Sequenced sample: blood. This sequence was found in a woman aged 40-49 years with Graves' ophthalmopathy. The CDR3 nucleotides are TGTGCCAGCAGTCCTTACAGGGCGCTTAGCTCCTACGAGCAGTACTTC. Amino acid sequence: CASSPYRALSSYEQYF. The full variable domain, with the rest looked up from reference TRBV7-6 and TRBJ2-7, is GAGVSQSPRYKVTKRGQDVALRCDPISGHVSLYWYRQALGQGPEFLTYFNYEAQQDKSGLPNDRFSAERPEGSISTLTIQRTEQRDSAMYRCASSPYRALSSYEQYFGPGTRLTVT.